Listed here are 22 T cell receptor beta chains from one sample, sequenced in a study of blood T cell repertoires in COVID-19. Assay: immunoSEQ multiplex PCR; the TCRdb copy retains only in-frame clones and omits some. The table shows around 370,000 clones, with 80% to 90% occurring only once. The sequencing sample was made of peripheral blood. These receptors originate from a woman in her forties or fifties with COVID-19, enrolled during active disease.

The V gene is TRBV30, the J gene TRBJ2-1, with D maybe TRBD1 (5 bases). The germline CDR1 and CDR2 sequences are GTSNPN and SVGIG (reference sequence). This CDR3 comprises 12 residues. V was trimmed by 5 bases and J by 4 bases, leaving 9 bases between them. CDR3 sequence (DNA): TGTGCCTGGGGAGACAGTTACAATGAGCAGTTCTTC. Translation gives CAWGDSYNEQFF.

CDR3 loop: CASKGTGNLNEQFF. The CDR3 DNA reads as TGTGCCAGCAAAGGGACAGGGAATCTCAATGAGCAGTTCTTC. The J gene is TRBJ2-1, the V gene TRBV6-5, with 9 positions matching TRBD1. V shed 7 bases and J 6 bases; nucleotides not matched to a gene: 7. Per germline, CDR1 MNHEY and CDR2 SVGAGI. The CDR3 is 14 residues long.

The rearrangement uses TRBV6-6 and TRBJ2-7; 9 bases map to TRBD1. The CDR3 totals 14 residues. V shed 6 bases, J shed 5 bases, and the junction held 8 bases outside the gene matches. The germline V gene encodes CDR1 MNHNY and CDR2 SVGAGI (reference sequence). The CDR3 spells CASRGTGQAHEQYF. Written as DNA, the CDR3 is TGTGCCAGCAGGGGGACAGGGCAAGCACACGAGCAGTACTTC.

The table lists this clone with a few counts. The chain links TRBV7-2 to TRBJ2-7; 7 bases are shared with TRBD1. Germline V gives CDR1 SGHTA, CDR2 FQGNSA. J was trimmed by 0 bases and V by 4 bases; bases with no gene match: 3. The CDR3 consists of 14 residues. Here the CDR3 DNA reads TGTGCCAGCAGCTCCAGACAGGGCTCCTACGAGCAGTACTTC. Amino acids: CASSSRQGSYEQYF.

The chain employs TRBV11-3 and TRBJ1-2; no firm D call. Germline CDR1 SGHNT, CDR2 YENEEA. Trimming shortened V by 8 bases and J by 2 bases, and 6 bases separated the two germline ends. This CDR3 is built from 11 residues. This chain's CDR3 is CASWANYGYTF. As DNA, the CDR3 is TGTGCCAGCTGGGCGAACTATGGCTACACCTTC.

This clone was recorded a few times. The chain links TRBV4-1 to TRBJ1-5; 8 bases agree with TRBD1. Per the germline V gene, CDR1 is MGHRA and CDR2 is YSYEKL. The length of the CDR3 is 16 residues. J was trimmed by 7 bases and V by 3 bases; bases with no gene match: 11. The CDR3 DNA is TGCGCCAGCAGCCATCCCCAGGGGGCGCCGCGGCAGCCCCAGCATTTT. Encoded protein: CASSHPQGAPRQPQHF.

The rearrangement links TRBV2 to TRBJ1-4, with D maybe TRBD1 (5 bases). Germline CDR1 and CDR2: SNHLY and FYNNEI. The CDR3 spans 14 residues. Trimming removed 4 bases at V and 7 bases at J, with 13 bases between. This CDR3 reads CASSGSGIREKLFF. CDR3 sequence (DNA): TGTGCCAGCAGTGGTTCAGGGATCCGTGAAAAACTGTTTTTT.

This chain joins TRBV6-5 and TRBJ1-1, with D maybe TRBD1 (6 bases). This CDR3 is built from 13 residues. Germline V gives CDR1 MNHEY, CDR2 SVGAGI. V was trimmed by 0 bases and J by 11 bases, leaving 13 bases between them. This CDR3 reads CASSYSGGRDAFF. Here the CDR3 DNA reads TGTGCCAGCAGTTACTCGGGGGGGCGCGATGCTTTCTTT.

The chain joins TRBV7-2 to TRBJ1-1, with 8 bases that match TRBD1. The ends lost 0 bases at V and 6 bases at J; junction bases unmatched: 6. This CDR3 contains 15 residues. Germline-derived CDR1 and CDR2 are SGHTA and FQGNSA. The DNA for the CDR3 is TGTGCCAGCAGCTTAGCGCCAGGGGGCGGGGCTGAAGCTTTCTTT. As protein: CASSLAPGGGAEAFF.

This clone was seen once. The chain has TRBV7-9 and TRBJ1-2; 7 bases are a match to TRBD1. V lost 3 bases and J lost 8; bases outside the gene matches: 6. The CDR3 length is 13 residues. Germline V gene lookup returns CDR1 SEHNR and CDR2 FQNEAQ (reference sequence). The CDR3 nucleotides read TGTGCCAGCAGCTTCACAGGGGAGGAAGGCTACACCTTC. Protein sequence: CASSFTGEEGYTF.

V is TRBV19 and J is TRBJ2-1; 8 bases line up with TRBD1. V was clipped by 5 bases and J by 4 bases; unmatched bases: 7. CDR3 size: 15 residues. Germline lookup yields CDR1 LNHDA and CDR2 SQIVND (reference sequence). CDR3 in amino acids: CASSFGQGAYNEQFF. In DNA form, the CDR3 reads TGTGCCAGTAGTTTTGGACAGGGAGCTTACAATGAGCAGTTCTTC.

The sample holds one count of this clone. The rearrangement uses TRBV10-1 and TRBJ2-3; 8 bases match TRBD2. This CDR3 is built from 16 residues. The V gene's germline CDR1 is WNHNN and CDR2 SYGVQD (reference sequence). V shed 3 bases, J shed 3 bases, and the junction held 8 bases outside the gene matches. The CDR3 nucleotides read TGCGCCAGCAGTGATTTTGCGGGAGGCGTAACAGATACGCAGTATTTT. It translates to CASSDFAGGVTDTQYF.

This clone was detected once. The chain links TRBV5-1 to TRBJ2-2; 15 nucleotides align to TRBD2. Trimming at V came to 4 bases and at J to 4 bases, leaving 5 bases not matched to a gene. The CDR3 is 17 residues long. CDR1 is SGHRS, CDR2 YFSETQ, per germline. CDR3 amino acids: CASSTGTSGRITGELFF. For the CDR3, the DNA is TGCGCCAGCAGCACCGGGACTAGCGGGAGGATCACCGGGGAGCTGTTTTTT.

The rearrangement joins TRBV2 to TRBJ2-7, with D tentatively TRBD1 (6 bases). The ends were cut back, 7 bases at V and 2 bases at J, with 15 bases in the middle. Germline-derived CDR1 and CDR2 are SNHLY and FYNNEI. The CDR3 covers 14 residues. This CDR3 reads CASNRRQVAYEQYF. The CDR3 DNA sequence: TGTGCCAGCAATCGGAGACAGGTAGCCTACGAGCAGTACTTC. The whole variable domain, remainder taken from reference TRBV2 and TRBJ2-7, is EPEVTQTPSHQVTQMGQEVILRCVPISNHLYFYWYRQILGQKVEFLVSFYNNEISEKSEIFDDQFSVERPDGSNFTLKIRSTKLEDSAMYFCASNRRQVAYEQYFGPGTRLTVT.

This clone was counted only a few times. CDR3 coding DNA: TGTGCCAGCAGCCCGGGACAGGGGATGGGATCACCCCTCCACTTT. The encoded protein is CASSPGQGMGSPLHF. The chain couples TRBV7-6 to TRBJ1-6, with 10 bases that match TRBD1. V was clipped by 5 bases and J by 10 bases; unmatched bases: 8. This CDR3 region has 15 residues. Germline assignment: CDR1 SGHVS and CDR2 FNYEAQ.

This chain connects TRBV6-5 to TRBJ2-7, with TRBD1 identical over 7 bases. Germline assignment: CDR1 MNHEY and CDR2 SVGAGI. Trimming took 0 bases from V and 2 from J; bases not matched to a gene: 4. CDR3 length: 15 amino acids. The CDR3 sequence: CASSYSGTAPYEQYF. In nucleotides, the CDR3 is TGTGCCAGCAGTTACTCTGGGACAGCTCCCTACGAGCAGTACTTC.

The chain couples TRBV4-1 to TRBJ2-5, with 13 bases that match TRBD2. This CDR3 has 17 residues. Looked up from germline, CDR1 is MGHRA and CDR2 is YSYEKL. V shed 4 bases and J 5 bases; nucleotides not matched to a gene: 10. The CDR3 loop reads CASSPFRTSGSAETQYF. The CDR3 region has the DNA TGCGCCAGCAGCCCCTTCCGGACTAGCGGGAGTGCGGAGACCCAGTACTTC.

The genes are TRBV28 and TRBJ1-6, with TRBD1 matching over 10 bases. The CDR3 totals 14 residues. The V and J ends lost 3 bases and 10 bases, in that order; junction bases with no gene match: 3. The germline CDR1 and CDR2 sequences are MDHEN and SYDVKM. As DNA, the CDR3 is TGTGCCAGCAGTTTGGGACAGGGGCGATCACCCCTCCACTTT. The encoded protein is CASSLGQGRSPLHF.

The chain combines TRBV3-1 (or the pseudogene TRBV3-2) with TRBJ2-3; 10 positions agree with TRBD2. The V gene end was trimmed by 5 bases and the J gene end by 4 bases; junction bases not matched to a gene: 6. The CDR3 loop spans 15 amino acids. Germline V lookup: CDR1 LGHDT, CDR2 YNNKEL (reference sequence). CDR3 loop: CASSSGTSESDTQYF. The CDR3 DNA sequence: TGTGCCAGCAGCTCCGGGACTAGCGAATCAGATACGCAGTATTTT.

This clone was detected a few times. The J gene is TRBJ2-1, the V gene TRBV5-1, with 7 bases fitting TRBD1. Germline CDR1 and CDR2: SGHRS and YFSETQ. V was clipped by 4 bases and J by 4 bases; unmatched bases: 11. CDR3 length: 16 residues. CDR3 loop: CASSTLRGLAYNEQFF. DNA for the CDR3: TGCGCCAGCAGCACCCTAAGGGGGCTAGCTTACAATGAGCAGTTCTTC.

The CDR3 bases are TGTGCCAGAAGCTTTAGGACAGGGTACACCGGGGAGCTGTTTTTT. Its protein product is CARSFRTGYTGELFF. The rearrangement uses TRBV5-3 and TRBJ2-2; 8 positions match TRBD1. TRBV5-3 is an open reading frame whose function is uncertain. V shed 2 bases, J shed 3 bases, and the junction held 3 bases outside the gene matches. CDR3 size: 15 residues.

V gene TRBV7-9 combines with J gene TRBJ2-1; D uncertain. The CDR3 totals 15 residues. Trimming cost V 5 bases and J 3 bases, with 14 bases left between them. Germline V gene lookup returns CDR1 SEHNR and CDR2 FQNEAQ (reference sequence). In DNA form, the CDR3 reads TGTGCCAGCAGCCAGAGTGCGGAGAACTACAATGAGCAGTTCTTC. It specifies CASSQSAENYNEQFF.